Listed here are 21 T cell receptor beta chains from one sample, sequenced in a study of post-analysis software for immune sequencing data. Whole-study findings and limits: TRBV5-6, TRBV5-1 and TRBV20-1 belonged to a set of five TRBV segments that were more frequent in patients than controls.

No antigens are known for them. cDNA libraries of TCR beta carried unique molecular identifiers. TCRdb reprocessed the PCR reads with MiXCR, giving one entry per CDR3 protein. The repertoire has approximately 730,000 distinct CDR3 sequences, 25% to 30% of them found once; the top ten carry around 0.55%. The sample taken for sequencing was blood. Source of these receptors: a girl aged 5-17 years with multiple sclerosis.

V gene TRBV28 combines with J gene TRBJ1-5; D gene unclear. Germline loops: CDR1 MDHEN, CDR2 SYDVKM. Trimming removed 3 bases from V and 4 bases from J, with 13 bases in between. The CDR3 sequence is 15 residues long. CDR3 protein: CASSLPDRANQPQHF. The CDR3, as DNA: TGTGCCAGCAGTTTGCCGGACCGAGCTAATCAGCCCCAGCATTTT.

This clonotype was seen a few times. J is TRBJ2-5 and V is TRBV20-1; possibly TRBD2 for D (6 bases). This CDR3 is 14 amino acids long. Germline-derived CDR1 and CDR2 are DFQATT and SNEGSKA (reference sequence). V lost 5 bases to trimming and J lost 5 bases, with 18 bases between them. The chain's CDR3 is CSAGGEAGHETQYF. CDR3 coding DNA: TGCAGTGCTGGTGGGGAGGCAGGGCACGAGACCCAGTACTTC.

Details on this clonotype: Sequence at one end of the junction differs from germline and may be a read error. CDR3 sequence: CATSRSRYPYNGQFF. For the CDR3, the DNA is TGTGCCACCAGCCGCTCTAGATACCCCTACAATGGGCAGTTCTTC. The J gene is TRBJ2-1, the V gene TRBV15; D unresolved. This CDR3 is built from 15 residues. Germline V gene data show CDR1 as LNHNV and CDR2 as YYDKDF (reference sequence). The full variable domain, rest sourced from reference TRBV15 and TRBJ2-1, is DAMVIQNPRYQVTQFGKPVTLSCSQTLNHNVMYWYQQKSSQAPKLLFHYYDKDFNNEADTPDNFQSRRPNTSFCFLDIRSPGLGDTAMYLCATSRSRYPYNGQFFGPGTRLTVL.

This clonotype came up a few times. The rearrangement links TRBV7-2 to TRBJ1-1; D is undetermined. The CDR3 is 14 amino acids. Per germline, CDR1 SGHTA and CDR2 FQGNSA. Deletions cut 1 base from V and 8 bases from J, with 14 bases between. This CDR3 reads CASSLGRAIREAFF. The CDR3 nucleotides read TGTGCCAGCAGCTTAGGGAGGGCCATTAGGGAAGCTTTCTTT.

This clonotype was seen a few times. This chain links TRBV2 with TRBJ2-1; 8 nucleotides match TRBD2. The length of the CDR3 is 14 residues. V trimming: 4 bases; J trimming: 5 bases; junction bases outside the gene matches: 4. Germline V gene sequence: CDR1 SNHLY, CDR2 FYNNEI. DNA of the CDR3: TGTGCCAGCAGTGCTAGCGGGTACAACAATGAGCAGTTCTTC. It is translated as CASSASGYNNEQFF.

J is TRBJ2-3 and V is TRBV7-9; D is possibly TRBD1 (5 bases). Germline V gene data show CDR1 as SEHNR and CDR2 as FQNEAQ (reference sequence). The CDR3 covers 14 residues. V lost 6 bases, J lost 5 bases, and 15 bases lay in between. CDR3 in DNA: TGTGCCAGCAGGCAAGATGGGGCCAGAGATACGCAGTATTTT. Translation gives CASRQDGARDTQYF. Complete variable domain (other parts from reference TRBV7-9 and TRBJ2-3): DTGVSQNPRHKITKRGQNVTFRCDPISEHNRLYWYRQTLGQGPEFLTYFQNEAQLEKSRLLSDRFSAERPKGSFSTLEIQRTEQGDSAMYLCASRQDGARDTQYFGPGTRLTVL.

The chain links TRBV7-2 to TRBJ2-7; D perhaps matches TRBD1 (6 bases). There are 14 residues in the CDR3. CDR1 is SGHTA, CDR2 FQGNSA, per germline. V lost 5 bases to trimming and J lost 3 bases, with 14 bases between them. The CDR3 loop reads CASSSPGQCYEQYF. The DNA for the CDR3 is TGTGCCAGCAGCAGCCCGGGACAATGCTACGAGCAGTACTTC.

Details on this clonotype: The junction differs from germline at one of its ends, possibly a read error. The chain joins TRBV4-3 to TRBJ2-1, with 8 bases aligning to TRBD2. The CDR3 spans 16 residues. CDR1 is LGHNA, CDR2 YSLEER, per germline. The CDR3 loop reads CASSQKGLGSYDEQFF. The CDR3, as DNA: TGCGCCAGCAGCCAAAAGGGACTAGGGTCGTACGATGAACAGTTCTTC.

This clonotype was seen a few times. The CDR3 loop is CATSRDPRDRVEEKLFF. CDR3 bases: TGTGCCACCAGCAGAGATCCGCGGGACCGGGTCGAAGAAAAACTGTTTTTT. This sequence joins TRBV15 and TRBJ1-4; perhaps TRBD1 as D (5 bases). Trimming pared 0 bases from V and 8 bases from J, leaving 19 bases between. The germline V gene has CDR1 LNHNV and CDR2 YYDKDF (reference sequence). The CDR3 spans 17 residues.

This clonotype was observed a single time. V gene TRBV10-3 combines with J gene TRBJ1-1; TRBD1 might be the D (6 bases). The CDR3 extends over 15 amino acids. Trimming took 3 bases from V and 6 from J, leaving 17 bases between them. Germline-derived CDR1 and CDR2 are ENHRY and SYGVKD. DNA for the CDR3: TGTGCCATCAGTGAATTACAGGGAGGGGACGCTGAAGCTTTCTTT. Translation: CAISELQGGDAEAFF.

This clonotype has a handful of counts. The gene calls are TRBV7-2 and TRBJ2-3; TRBD2 is a possible D gene (6 bases). V was clipped by 4 bases and J by 6 bases, with 17 bases between them. The CDR3 consists of 15 residues. Germline V CDR1 and CDR2: SGHTA, FQGNSA. The CDR3 is CASSSQGGARDTQYF. CDR3 coding DNA: TGTGCCAGCAGCTCCCAGGGCGGGGCTCGGGATACGCAGTATTTT.

J is TRBJ1-1 and V is TRBV3-1; TRBD1 is a possible D gene (6 bases). Trimming took off 2 bases at V and 3 bases at J, with 19 bases between the two ends. The CDR3 length is 17 residues. Germline CDR1 is LGHDT and CDR2 is YNNKEL (reference sequence). CDR3 region: CASSQFGGRGRDTEAFF. The CDR3, as DNA: TGTGCCAGCAGCCAATTCGGGGGCAGGGGAAGGGACACTGAAGCTTTCTTT.

J is TRBJ2-7 and V is TRBV7-9; 10 nucleotides agree with TRBD1. The CDR3 covers 16 residues. V lost 4 bases and J lost 3; bases outside the gene matches: 9. Germline loops: CDR1 SEHNR, CDR2 FQNEAQ (reference sequence). The CDR3 DNA is TGTGCCAGCAGCTCCCCGAGGACAGGGGGTTTCTACGAGCAGTACTTC. Protein: CASSSPRTGGFYEQYF.

This clonotype was recorded a few times. V usage is TRBV20-1 and J usage is TRBJ2-3; 11 bases map to TRBD2. The CDR3 runs 16 residues. The V segment lost 3 bases and the J segment 5 bases; nucleotides outside the gene matches: 10. The V gene's germline CDR1 is DFQATT and CDR2 SNEGSKA (reference sequence). The CDR3 nucleotides read TGCAGTGCTAGTAGTCTAGCGGGGGGCATTGGAGATACGCAGTATTTT. Its translation: CSASSLAGGIGDTQYF.

V gene TRBV5-1 combines with J gene TRBJ2-3; the match to TRBD1 covers 9 bases. Looked up from germline, CDR1 is SGHRS and CDR2 is YFSETQ. The V and J ends lost 4 bases and 3 bases, in that order; junction bases with no gene match: 9. This CDR3 has 16 residues. In DNA, the CDR3 is TGCGCCAGCAGCATCGGACAGGGGTCCCTAACAGATACGCAGTATTTT. Its protein product is CASSIGQGSLTDTQYF.

This clonotype has at least ten counts. The chain carries TRBV20-1 and TRBJ2-4; D call uncertain. The V end lost 0 bases, the J end lost 1 base, and 13 bases lay between the germline ends. This CDR3 comprises 16 residues. Per germline, CDR1 DFQATT and CDR2 SNEGSKA (reference sequence). In nucleotides, the CDR3 is TGCAGTGCTAGAGATTTAGGGCGAGAGGCCAAAAACATTCAGTACTTC. It is translated as CSARDLGREAKNIQYF.

This clonotype was detected only a few times. The rearrangement joins TRBV5-1 to TRBJ2-5, with 11 positions matching TRBD2. The germline CDR1 and CDR2 sequences are SGHRS and YFSETQ. The CDR3 totals 15 residues. Trimming cost V 4 bases and J 1 base; bases outside gene matches: 3. The CDR3 nucleotides are TGCGCCAGCAGCCGACTAGCGGGACCCCAAGAGACCCAGTACTTC. Protein: CASSRLAGPQETQYF.

This clonotype has at least ten counts. Written as DNA, the CDR3 is TGTGCCAGCAGTTACTCGATAGGGAGCTACGAGCAGTACTTC. This gives the protein CASSYSIGSYEQYF. This chain uses TRBV6-6 with TRBJ2-7, with D perhaps TRBD2 (5 bases). Germline lookup yields CDR1 MNHNY and CDR2 SVGAGI (reference sequence). The V and J ends lost 0 bases and 3 bases respectively, with 9 bases between them. The CDR3 spans 14 residues.

This clonotype came up a few times. The chain combines TRBV29-1 with TRBJ2-4, with D hard to call. The DNA end is more similar to TRBJ2-7, so the J call may be wrong. Germline CDR1 and CDR2: SQVTM and ANQGSEA. The CDR3 contains 12 residues. The CDR3 loop reads CSVGQSTYEQYF. CDR3 DNA sequence: TGCAGCGTAGGTCAATCGACCTACGAGCAGTACTTC.

This chain joins TRBV28 and TRBJ2-1; 11 nucleotides agree with TRBD1. This CDR3 region has 14 residues. Germline CDR1 is MDHEN and CDR2 is SYDVKM. The V and J ends lost 6 bases and 5 bases, in that order; junction bases with no gene match: 3. CDR3 nucleotides: TGTGCCAGCAGGTGGGACAGGGGGGACAATGAGCAGTTCTTC. It encodes CASRWDRGDNEQFF.

This clonotype was picked up a small number of times. The chain is built from TRBV20-1 and TRBJ2-1; TRBD2 might be the D (6 bases). CDR3 length equals 15 residues. CDR1 DFQATT and CDR2 SNEGSKA come from the germline V gene (reference sequence). Trimming cost V 5 bases and J 5 bases, with 19 bases left between them. The CDR3 region has the DNA TGCAGTGCTTGGGAGGCCCAACAGCGAAACAATGAGCAGTTCTTC. It specifies CSAWEAQQRNNEQFF.